The T cell receptor (beta chain) under discussion was sequenced for a study of blood T cell repertoires in COVID-19. Study summary: Sites across the United States, Italy and Spain contributed samples from acute and convalescent COVID-19. T cells, B-cell-depleted T cells, or PBMCs provided the cDNA or gDNA that served as material.

Germline loops: CDR1 MNHEY, CDR2 SVGEGT. V lost 0 bases, J lost 6 bases, and 11 bases lay in between. The CDR3 is 14 amino acids. Per the study methods: Amplified reference gene primers provided the basis for estimating nucleated cell counts. Profiling relied on immunoSEQ multiplex PCR, and the TCRdb table lists in-frame clones only, not all of them. V and J calls and clone size are given by that table; D and trimming were obtained from the DNA. The sample gives 40,000 to 55,000 clones, around 80% of which show up once; around 8% is in the top ten. This clone appeared once. The sequencing sample was made of peripheral blood. The sequence came from a human donor in a cohort sampled during active COVID-19. The chain employs TRBV6-2 or TRBV6-3 and TRBJ1-2; weak D call: TRBD1 (5 bases). CDR3 protein: CASSYSSDSHGYTF. CDR3 bases: TGTGCCAGCAGTTACTCCTCCGACAGCCATGGCTACACCTTC.